The 15 T cell receptor beta chains below were found in one sample sequenced in a study of blood T cell repertoires in COVID-19. The assay was immunoSEQ multiplex PCR, and TCRdb's table has in-frame clones only and misses some. In the table there are roughly 87,000 clones, approximately 88% of which are singletons. The source material was peripheral blood. The receptors shown here come from a woman aged 60-75 years with acute or convalescent COVID-19.

The V call is TRBV4-1, the J call TRBJ1-2, with 7 bases identical to TRBD1. This CDR3 spans 16 amino acids. V lost 3 bases to trimming and J lost 0 bases; unmatched junction nucleotides: 7. CDR1 is MGHRA and CDR2 is YSYEKL in the germline V gene. The CDR3 coding sequence is TGCGCCAGCAGCCAGAGGGGACAGTTAGCTAACTATGGCTACACCTTC. It translates to CASSQRGQLANYGYTF.

J is TRBJ1-5 and V is TRBV3-1 (or the pseudogene TRBV3-2); 8 positions agree with TRBD1. In germline, CDR1 is LGHDT, CDR2 YNNKEL (reference sequence). CDR3 length: 15 residues. The trim removed 5 bases at V and 6 bases at J, leaving 9 bases unmatched. The CDR3 region has the DNA TGTGCCAGCAGCTGGGGGCAGGGGGCTCGTCAGCCCCAGCATTTT. Its translation: CASSWGQGARQPQHF.

The chain has TRBV5-1 and TRBJ1-2; TRBD1 matches at 7 bases. With 4 bases clipped from V and 5 bases from J, the junction kept 5 bases outside the gene matches. This CDR3 has 13 amino acids. Germline CDR1 reads SGHRS; CDR2 reads YFSETQ. CDR3 residues: CASSAGQAYGYTF. The CDR3 DNA reads TGCGCCAGCAGCGCCGGACAGGCATATGGCTACACCTTC.

The V gene is TRBV6-5, the J gene TRBJ1-2; 8 positions agree with TRBD1. J gave up 8 bases and V 7 bases, and 6 bases lay outside the gene matches. The CDR3 loop spans 12 amino acids. Germline CDR1 is MNHEY and CDR2 is SVGAGI. The CDR3 sequence: CASIDRGSGYTF. In DNA form, the CDR3 reads TGTGCCAGCATCGACAGGGGTAGCGGCTACACCTTC.

The rearrangement uses TRBV6-1 and TRBJ2-3, with D possibly matching TRBD2 (6 bases). The CDR3 length is 13 residues. The germline V gene has CDR1 MNHNS and CDR2 SASEGT. Trimming left V 2 bases short and J 4 bases short, with 7 bases between. The CDR3 DNA reads as TGTGCCAGCAGTGAAAGGGACTCAGATACGCAGTATTTT. It codes for CASSERDSDTQYF.

This chain connects TRBV10-2 to TRBJ1-6; a weak D match, TRBD1 (6 bases). With 4 bases removed from V and 4 bases from J, the gap between germline ends came to 14 bases. The CDR3 is 16 amino acids. Germline V CDR1 and CDR2: WSHSY, SAAADI. The CDR3 spells CASSAGGLEYNSPLHF. The CDR3 bases are TGCGCCAGCAGTGCGGGGGGGCTGGAGTATAATTCACCCCTCCACTTT.

The chain is built from TRBV7-3 and TRBJ1-1; 8 nucleotides align to TRBD1. Germline V gene data show CDR1 as SGHTA and CDR2 as FQGTGA. V was clipped by 5 bases and J by 1 base; unmatched bases: 6. The CDR3 totals 15 residues. In nucleotides, the CDR3 is TGTGCCAGCAGCGCGGGGACAGGATGGAACACTGAAGCTTTCTTT. It specifies CASSAGTGWNTEAFF.

The rearrangement links TRBV20-1 to TRBJ2-3; perhaps TRBD2 as D (7 bases). CDR1 is DFQATT, CDR2 SNEGSKA, per germline (reference sequence). V lost 3 bases to trimming and J lost 0 bases, with 10 bases between them. CDR3 length equals 14 residues. Written as DNA, the CDR3 is TGCAGTGCTAGTAGGGGGGGAAGCACAGATACGCAGTATTTT. Amino acids: CSASRGGSTDTQYF.

The rearrangement links TRBV5-5 to TRBJ1-5, with a tentative D call TRBD1 (6 bases). The CDR3 loop spans 14 amino acids. Trimming cost V 0 bases and J 7 bases, with 11 bases left between them. Germline values: CDR1 SGHKS, CDR2 YYEKEE (reference sequence). The CDR3 DNA sequence: TGTGCCAGCAGCTTGGAGAGGGGGAGACAGCCCCAGCATTTT. Translating it yields CASSLERGRQPQHF.

The rearrangement joins TRBV9 to TRBJ2-5; 11 bases are shared with TRBD2. The CDR3 is 16 amino acids. The germline V gene encodes CDR1 SGDLS and CDR2 YYNGEE. V lost 2 bases, J lost 7 bases, and 10 bases stayed unmatched. The CDR3 DNA reads as TGTGCCAGCAGCGTTCCTACTAGCGGGGGCGAAGGGACCCAGTACTTC. This gives the protein CASSVPTSGGEGTQYF.

The V call is TRBV29-1, the J call TRBJ2-1, with 10 bases matching TRBD1. The V gene's germline CDR1 is SQVTM and CDR2 ANQGSEA. The CDR3 totals 13 residues. V shed 7 bases and J 7 bases; nucleotides not matched to a gene: 7. CDR3 loop: CSAGGQGSNEQFF. DNA of the CDR3: TGCAGCGCTGGGGGACAGGGGTCGAATGAGCAGTTCTTC.

CDR3 residues: CASSLSGTPVNSPLHF. The CDR3, as DNA: TGCGCCAGCAGCCTCTCCGGGACACCAGTTAATTCACCCCTCCACTTT. The rearrangement uses TRBV5-1 and TRBJ1-6, with a tentative D call TRBD1 (6 bases). Germline assignment: CDR1 SGHRS and CDR2 YFSETQ. The CDR3 is made up of 16 amino acids. V was trimmed by 4 bases and J by 6 bases, leaving 17 bases between them. The full variable domain, completed using reference TRBV5-1 and TRBJ1-6, is KAGVTQTPRYLIKTRGQQVTLSCSPISGHRSVSWYQQTPGQGLQFLFEYFSETQRNKGNFPGRFSGRQFSNSRSEMNVSTLELGDSALYLCASSLSGTPVNSPLHFGNGTRLTVT.

The J gene is TRBJ2-5, the V gene TRBV6-6; D is perhaps TRBD2 (7 bases). Germline V gene data show CDR1 as MNHNY and CDR2 as SVGAGI (reference sequence). The CDR3 spans 16 residues. Trimming pared 0 bases from V and 5 bases from J, leaving 16 bases between. CDR3 DNA sequence: TGTGCCAGCAGTTACTCGGGTTGGGGGGGCCGTGAGACCCAGTACTTC. This encodes CASSYSGWGGRETQYF.

This rearrangement joins TRBV2 to TRBJ2-2; maybe TRBD2 (6 bases). V was shortened by 6 bases and J by 6 bases, with 14 bases between the two germline ends. Germline V gives CDR1 SNHLY, CDR2 FYNNEI. The CDR3 runs 14 residues. CDR3 coding DNA: TGTGCCAGCAGGGGACTCGGATCGGCCGGGGAGCTGTTTTTT. This encodes CASRGLGSAGELFF.

The gene calls are TRBV6-5 and TRBJ1-1; no firm D call. Germline values: CDR1 MNHEY, CDR2 SVGAGI. Trimming shortened V by 8 bases and J by 4 bases, and 17 bases separated the two germline ends. CDR3 length equals 14 residues. The chain's CDR3 is CASARSEGTTEAFF. CDR3 sequence (DNA): TGTGCCAGCGCCCGGAGTGAGGGTACCACTGAAGCTTTCTTT.